The 32 T cell receptor beta chains below were found in one sample sequenced in a study of human T cells and chemical hapten exposure. Time point given: pre-sensitization, week 0. This sample's treatment: therapeutic diphenylcyclopropenone sensitization with weekly scalp DPC. A single record per CDR3 protein comes from TCRdb applying MiXCR to the RACE reads. The sample has some 38,000 distinct CDR3 sequences; about 7.4% are singletons. Source: whole blood, taken in connection with sensitization to the hapten diphenylcyclopropenone (DPC). Receptors were obtained from a woman between 50 and 59 years old with alopecia areata. Some clones in this sample may be carry-over from other donors' samples.

This clonotype came up many times. The gene calls are TRBV25-1 and TRBJ2-7, with D unclear. The CDR3 totals 15 residues. Trimming shortened V by 3 bases and J by 4 bases, and 16 bases separated the two germline ends. Germline loops: CDR1 MGHDK, CDR2 SYGVNS. The CDR3 loop is CASSDLSLGRYEQYF. In DNA, the CDR3 is TGTGCCAGCAGTGACCTATCACTTGGAAGATACGAGCAGTACTTC.

The sample holds many counts of this clonotype. This chain connects TRBV11-2 to TRBJ2-1; 7 positions match TRBD1. V lost 4 bases and J lost 9; bases outside the gene matches: 6. Germline V lookup: CDR1 SGHAT, CDR2 FQNNGV. This CDR3 comprises 13 residues. CDR3 DNA sequence: TGTGCCAGCAGCTCTGACAGGGACCCTGAGCAGTTCTTC. Protein: CASSSDRDPEQFF.

This clonotype has only a few counts. CDR3 DNA: TGCAGTGCCCTGGCCGGGACTGCACTCTACGAGCAGTACTTC. This gives the protein CSALAGTALYEQYF. The rearrangement links TRBV20-1 to TRBJ2-7; D might be TRBD2 (6 bases). This CDR3 has 14 residues. The V end was cut by 6 bases, the J end by 3 bases, with 18 bases between. Looked up from germline, CDR1 is DFQATT and CDR2 is SNEGSKA (reference sequence).

This clonotype has a count of ten or more. The genes are TRBV20-1 and TRBJ2-2; 10 positions agree with TRBD1. Germline V lookup: CDR1 DFQATT, CDR2 SNEGSKA (reference sequence). J was trimmed by 5 bases and V by 2 bases; bases with no gene match: 8. This CDR3 is built from 16 residues. This CDR3 is CSARPGTGVSTGELFF. CDR3 coding DNA: TGCAGTGCTAGACCCGGGACAGGGGTTTCTACCGGGGAGCTGTTTTTT.

This clonotype was seen repeatedly, ten times or more. DNA for the CDR3: TGTGCCAGCAGATTAGGGACTTCCACCGGGGAGCTGTTTTTT. Translating it yields CASRLGTSTGELFF. The chain recombines TRBV6-5 with TRBJ2-2, with D perhaps TRBD2 (6 bases). The CDR3 covers 14 residues. Trimming pared 6 bases from V and 4 bases from J, leaving 12 bases between. The V gene's germline CDR1 is MNHEY and CDR2 SVGAGI.

This clonotype has a handful of counts. The genes are TRBV20-1 and TRBJ2-3; weak D call: TRBD1 (6 bases). Between the trimmed V and J ends, which lost 3 bases and 1 base, there was a span of 17 bases. The CDR3 totals 16 residues. Germline values: CDR1 DFQATT, CDR2 SNEGSKA (reference sequence). The DNA of the CDR3 is TGCAGTGCTAGCCCCCATCGGCCAGGGGGCACAGATACGCAGTATTTT. This translates into CSASPHRPGGTDTQYF.

In its sample, this clonotype was seen many times. The gene calls are TRBV5-1 and TRBJ1-2, with D maybe TRBD1 (5 bases). This CDR3 has 13 amino acids. The germline V gene has CDR1 SGHRS and CDR2 YFSETQ. The V and J ends lost 0 bases and 13 bases respectively, with 16 bases between them. The CDR3 DNA reads TGCGCCAGCAGCTTGGAGGGACCTACTTCAGTCACCTTC. Amino acids: CASSLEGPTSVTF.

J is TRBJ2-3 and V is TRBV5-5; no definite D call. The ends were cut back, 4 bases at V and 4 bases at J, with 7 bases in the middle. This CDR3 has 12 amino acids. Per germline, CDR1 SGHKS and CDR2 YYEKEE (reference sequence). The CDR3, as DNA: TGTGCCAGCAGCCTGTACTCAGATACGCAGTATTTT. Amino acids: CASSLYSDTQYF.

This clonotype was observed many times. This sequence joins TRBV20-1 and TRBJ2-1; D is unresolved. In germline, CDR1 is DFQATT, CDR2 SNEGSKA (reference sequence). This CDR3 is 13 amino acids long. V lost 5 bases and J 6 bases, leaving 14 bases between the germline ends. CDR3 sequence (DNA): TGCAGTGCTCGCCCCCCCTGGCTCAATGAGCAGTTCTTC. Its translation: CSARPPWLNEQFF.

This clonotype was counted at least ten times. The chain couples TRBV12-3 or TRBV12-4 to TRBJ2-7; no reliable D call. CDR3 length: 15 amino acids. V shed 1 base and J shed 5 bases, with 15 bases lying between them. CDR3 residues: CASSLGSTPGDEQYF. CDR3 in DNA: TGTGCCAGCAGTTTAGGTTCGACCCCCGGAGACGAGCAGTACTTC.

This clonotype was counted at least ten times. The chain links TRBV12-3 or TRBV12-4 to TRBJ2-2; 7 bases line up with TRBD1. V gave up 5 bases and J gave up 5 bases; unmatched junction bases: 5. CDR3 size: 14 residues. This chain's CDR3 is CASSPLTGTGELFF. DNA of the CDR3: TGTGCCAGCAGTCCTTTGACAGGGACCGGGGAGCTGTTTTTT.

This clonotype was counted many times. The chain combines TRBV29-1 with TRBJ2-5; 9 bases are a match to TRBD1. V gave up 8 bases and J gave up 5 bases; unmatched junction bases: 15. From germline, CDR1 is SQVTM and CDR2 ANQGSEA. The CDR3 contains 15 residues. CDR3 amino acids: CSSCPGTGPGETQYF. The CDR3 bases are TGCAGCTCCTGTCCCGGGACAGGGCCCGGGGAGACCCAGTACTTC.

The table lists this clonotype with many counts. This chain uses TRBV20-1 with TRBJ2-1; D is perhaps TRBD2 (6 bases). This CDR3 has 15 residues. V was cut by 2 bases and J by 1 base, with 12 bases left in between. Germline CDR1 is DFQATT and CDR2 is SNEGSKA (reference sequence). The DNA for the CDR3 is TGCAGTGCTAGACCCGCTGGGAGGTCCTACAATGAGCAGTTCTTC. Amino acid sequence: CSARPAGRSYNEQFF.

In this sample, this clonotype turned up many times. The V call is TRBV4-3, the J call TRBJ2-3, with 8 bases matching TRBD2. The CDR3 contains 14 residues. J was trimmed by 5 bases and V by 1 base; bases with no gene match: 2. The germline gives CDR1 LGHNA, CDR2 YSLEER. CDR3 DNA: TGCGCCAGCAGCCAAGGACTAGCGAGAGATACGCAGTATTTT. This translates into CASSQGLARDTQYF.

This clonotype was counted at least ten times. The chain links TRBV30 to TRBJ1-2; TRBD1 might be the D (6 bases). Germline CDR1 and CDR2: GTSNPN and SVGIG (reference sequence). Trimming took off 2 bases at V and 2 bases at J, with 12 bases between the two ends. CDR3 size: 14 residues. CDR3 amino acids: CAWSQGQGNYGYTF. The CDR3 nucleotides are TGTGCCTGGAGTCAGGGGCAGGGAAACTATGGCTACACCTTC.

Of note for this clonotype: A much larger clone is a single base away; this may be a read error. The genes are TRBV6-5 and TRBJ1-3; 7 nucleotides align to TRBD1. V trimming: 0 bases; J trimming: 8 bases; junction bases outside the gene matches: 13. In germline, CDR1 is MNHEY, CDR2 SVGAGI. The CDR3 loop spans 17 amino acids. CDR3: CASSYSATGTGGDTIYF. The CDR3 coding sequence is TGTGCCAGCAGTTACTCGGCGACAGGGACGGGGGGAGACACCATATATTTT.

V and J are TRBV19 and TRBJ2-1, with TRBD2 matching over 12 bases. In germline, CDR1 is LNHDA, CDR2 SQIVND (reference sequence). Losses at the gene ends were 4 bases for V and 8 bases for J; bases not matched to a gene: 9. The CDR3 runs to 16 residues. This CDR3 is CASSTLAGGFGYEQFF. CDR3 nucleotides: TGTGCCAGTAGTACTCTAGCGGGAGGGTTCGGCTATGAGCAGTTCTTC.

This clonotype was seen at least ten times. As DNA, the CDR3 is TGTGCCAGCAGTGCCAGCACCAGCTCCTACAATGAGCAGTTCTTC. Translation gives CASSASTSSYNEQFF. The rearrangement joins TRBV6-4 to TRBJ2-1; the D is unclear. CDR3 length equals 15 residues. The V gene lost 4 bases and the J gene lost 0 bases, with 10 bases spanning the gap. CDR1 is MRHNA, CDR2 SNTAGT, per germline.

This clonotype was detected only once. The chain carries TRBV12-3 or TRBV12-4 and TRBJ1-5; TRBD1 might be the D (6 bases). The CDR3 loop spans 16 amino acids. V was trimmed by 0 bases and J by 3 bases, leaving 12 bases between them. CDR3 nucleotide sequence: TGTGCCAGCAGTTTAGCGGCTGGGGGCATCAATCAGCCCCAGCATTTT. Protein sequence: CASSLAAGGINQPQHF.

This clonotype was found many times. The chain employs TRBV18 and TRBJ2-5; TRBD1 might be the D (5 bases). Germline V lookup: CDR1 KGHSH, CDR2 LQKENI. With 2 bases removed from V and 1 base from J, the gap between germline ends came to 8 bases. This CDR3 region has 14 residues. The CDR3 DNA reads TGTGCCAGCTCACCATTCCAGGGCCAAGAGACCCAGTACTTC. Translation gives CASSPFQGQETQYF.

This clonotype was observed at least ten times. The chain recombines TRBV7-3 with TRBJ2-5; 10 bases line up with TRBD2. Germline V gene data show CDR1 as SGHTA and CDR2 as FQGTGA. The CDR3 has 15 residues. V lost 6 bases and J lost 2; bases outside the gene matches: 6. The CDR3 nucleotides read TGTGCCAGCAGACCATCGGGACTAGCGCAAGAGACCCAGTACTTC. Translation gives CASRPSGLAQETQYF.

This clonotype has at least ten counts. The chain couples TRBV5-1 to TRBJ1-1; 7 bases match TRBD1. Germline values: CDR1 SGHRS, CDR2 YFSETQ. The CDR3 is made up of 15 amino acids. The V segment lost 4 bases and the J segment 0 bases; nucleotides outside the gene matches: 6. In nucleotides, the CDR3 is TGCGCCAGCAGCCTCAGGGGGGCTATGAACACTGAAGCTTTCTTT. Translated, it gives CASSLRGAMNTEAFF.

This clonotype was found many times. This chain uses TRBV6-1 with TRBJ2-6; 8 bases are shared with TRBD1. Germline-derived CDR1 and CDR2 are MNHNS and SASEGT. Unmatched junction bases numbered 7, after V lost 8 bases and J lost 4 bases. This CDR3 comprises 15 residues. The CDR3 region is CASFPGGAGANVLTF. In nucleotides, the CDR3 is TGTGCCAGCTTTCCAGGGGGCGCGGGGGCCAACGTCCTGACTTTC.

Many counts were recorded for this clonotype. The gene calls are TRBV7-4 and TRBJ2-3; 10 bases align to TRBD2. Germline assignment: CDR1 SGHVT and CDR2 SQSDAQ. CDR3 length: 16 residues. V gave up 0 bases and J gave up 6 bases; unmatched junction bases: 6. The CDR3 region has the DNA TGTGCCAGCAGCTTAGCCAGCGGGAGGGAGTGGGATACGCAGTATTTT. This encodes CASSLASGREWDTQYF. Filled out from reference TRBV7-4 and TRBJ2-3, the complete variable domain reads GAGVSQSPRYKVAKRGRDVALRCDSISGHVTLYWYRQTLGQGSEVLTYSQSDAQRDKSGRPSGRFSAERPERSVSTLKIQRTEQGDSAVYLCASSLASGREWDTQYFGPGTRLTVL.

The genes are TRBV2 and TRBJ2-3, with unresolved D. V was shortened by 8 bases and J by 3 bases, with 12 bases between the two germline ends. CDR1 and CDR2 (germline): SNHLY, FYNNEI. The CDR3 sequence is 13 residues long. This chain's CDR3 is CASGGRQTDTQYF. In DNA form, the CDR3 reads TGTGCCAGCGGCGGACGCCAGACAGATACGCAGTATTTT.

This clonotype was counted ten times or more. The chain couples TRBV18 to TRBJ2-3; 10 nucleotides match TRBD2. CDR1 and CDR2 from the germline V gene are KGHSH and LQKENI. This CDR3 spans 17 amino acids. The V segment lost 2 bases and the J segment 4 bases; nucleotides outside the gene matches: 9. CDR3 residues: CASSPSGLAIQSDTQYF. The CDR3 bases are TGTGCCAGCTCACCATCGGGACTAGCGATACAGTCAGATACGCAGTATTTT.

As regards this clonotype: A junction end diverges from the germline sequence, so it may reflect a read error. V and J are TRBV11-2 and TRBJ1-1; D is possibly TRBD1 (5 bases). CDR3 length: 19 residues. The germline V gene encodes CDR1 SGHAT and CDR2 FQNNGV. The chain's CDR3 is CASNLGFREGTGMGTEAFF. The CDR3 DNA is TGTGCCAGCAACTTAGGATTTCGCGAGGGGACCGGGATGGGCACTGAAGCTTTCTTT.

The table lists this clonotype with many counts. The chain combines TRBV7-6 with TRBJ2-1, with 9 positions matching TRBD2. Unmatched junction bases numbered 3, after V lost 0 bases and J lost 6 bases. This CDR3 is 15 amino acids long. CDR1 and CDR2 (germline): SGHVS, FNYEAQ. DNA of the CDR3: TGTGCCAGCAGCTTAGCAGCGGGAGGAGTCAATGAGCAGTTCTTC. Its translation is CASSLAAGGVNEQFF.

The gene calls are TRBV4-2 and TRBJ2-2, with a weak D call TRBD1 (6 bases). CDR1 LGHNA and CDR2 YNFKEQ come from the germline V gene. The CDR3 spans 16 residues. V was clipped by 0 bases and J by 1 base, with 9 bases between them. CDR3 protein: CASSQDGTWNTGELFF. CDR3 in DNA: TGTGCCAGCAGCCAAGATGGGACATGGAACACCGGGGAGCTGTTTTTT.

This clonotype was picked up many times. This chain links TRBV7-6 with TRBJ1-3, with D possibly matching TRBD1 (6 bases). V lost 1 base, J lost 8 bases, and 15 bases lay in between. CDR1 is SGHVS and CDR2 is FNYEAQ in the germline V gene. The length of the CDR3 is 15 residues. The CDR3 nucleotides are TGTGCCAGCAGCTTAGGAGGGGCAGGGGCGGACACCATATATTTT. It codes for CASSLGGAGADTIYF.

The table lists this clonotype with a few counts. This chain connects TRBV3-2 to TRBJ2-7. TRBV3-2 is flagged as a pseudogene. The CDR3 covers 16 residues. CDR3 protein: CASSQDRAPKNYEQYF. CDR3 DNA sequence: TGTGCCAGCAGCCAAGATCGGGCTCCAAAGAACTACGAGCAGTACTTC.

This clonotype was found many times. The V call is TRBV29-1, the J call TRBJ1-4; D is unclear. The V gene lost 4 bases and the J gene lost 0 bases, with 6 bases spanning the gap. Germline loops: CDR1 SQVTM, CDR2 ANQGSEA. This CDR3 comprises 13 residues. CDR3 region: CSVGRATNEKLFF. As DNA, the CDR3 is TGCAGCGTTGGCAGAGCAACTAATGAAAAACTGTTTTTT. Full variable domain (outside the CDR3, taken from reference TRBV29-1 and TRBJ1-4): SAVISQKPSRDICQRGTSLTIQCQVDSQVTMMFWYRQQPGQSLTLIATANQGSEATYESGFVIDKFPISRPNLTFSTLTVSNMSPEDSSIYLCSVGRATNEKLFFGSGTQLSVL.